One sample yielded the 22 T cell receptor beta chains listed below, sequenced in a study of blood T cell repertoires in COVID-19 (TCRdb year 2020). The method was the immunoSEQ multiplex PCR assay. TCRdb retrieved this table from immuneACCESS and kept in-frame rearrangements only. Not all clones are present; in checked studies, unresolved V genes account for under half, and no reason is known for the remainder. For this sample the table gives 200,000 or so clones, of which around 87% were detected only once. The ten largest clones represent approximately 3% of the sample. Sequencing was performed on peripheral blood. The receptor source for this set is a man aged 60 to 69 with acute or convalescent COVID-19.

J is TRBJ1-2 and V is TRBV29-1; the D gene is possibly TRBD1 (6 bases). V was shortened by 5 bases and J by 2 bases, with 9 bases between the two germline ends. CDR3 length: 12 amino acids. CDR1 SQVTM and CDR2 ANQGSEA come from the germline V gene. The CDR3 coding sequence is TGCAGCGTTACAGGGTTGAACTATGGCTACACCTTC. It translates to CSVTGLNYGYTF.

CDR3 in amino acids: CASSGRTGWGTEAFF. The CDR3 DNA sequence: TGTGCCAGCAGCGGACGGACAGGGTGGGGCACTGAAGCTTTCTTT. The rearrangement uses TRBV9 and TRBJ1-1; 8 bases are a match to TRBD1. V shed 3 bases, J shed 4 bases, and the junction held 8 bases outside the gene matches. Germline CDR1 is SGDLS and CDR2 is YYNGEE. This CDR3 is built from 15 residues.

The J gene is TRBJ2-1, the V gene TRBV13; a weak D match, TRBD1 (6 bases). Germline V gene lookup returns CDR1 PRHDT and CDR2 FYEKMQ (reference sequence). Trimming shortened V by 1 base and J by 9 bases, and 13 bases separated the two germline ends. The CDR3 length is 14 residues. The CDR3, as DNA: TGTGCCAGCAGCTTAGAGGGGACAACGATTGAGCAGTTCTTC. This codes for CASSLEGTTIEQFF.

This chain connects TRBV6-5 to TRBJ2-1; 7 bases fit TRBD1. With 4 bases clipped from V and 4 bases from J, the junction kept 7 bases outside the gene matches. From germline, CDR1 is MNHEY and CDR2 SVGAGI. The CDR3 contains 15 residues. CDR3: CASSSAGTVYNEQFF. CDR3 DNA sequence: TGTGCCAGCAGTTCAGCTGGGACAGTTTACAATGAGCAGTTCTTC.

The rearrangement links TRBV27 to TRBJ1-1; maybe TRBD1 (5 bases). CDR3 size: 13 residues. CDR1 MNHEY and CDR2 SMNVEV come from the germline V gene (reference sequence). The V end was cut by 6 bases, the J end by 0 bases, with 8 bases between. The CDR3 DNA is TGTGCCAGCAGCGGGGGGGTGAACACTGAAGCTTTCTTT. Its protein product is CASSGGVNTEAFF.

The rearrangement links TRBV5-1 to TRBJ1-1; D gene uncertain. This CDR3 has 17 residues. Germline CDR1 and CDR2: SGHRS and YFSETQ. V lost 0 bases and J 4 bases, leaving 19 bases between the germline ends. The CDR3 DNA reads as TGCGCCAGCAGCTTGGCCGGGTTAGGCAGAGGAGGCACTGAAGCTTTCTTT. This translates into CASSLAGLGRGGTEAFF.

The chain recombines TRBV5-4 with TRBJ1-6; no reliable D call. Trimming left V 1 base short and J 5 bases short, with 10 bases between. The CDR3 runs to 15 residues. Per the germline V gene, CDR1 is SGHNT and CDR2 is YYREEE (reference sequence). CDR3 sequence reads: CASSLNDIHNSPLHF. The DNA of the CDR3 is TGTGCCAGCAGCTTGAATGACATACATAATTCACCCCTCCACTTT.

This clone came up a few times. The CDR3 spells CASSLQYTDTQYF. CDR3 sequence (DNA): TGTGCCAGCAGCTTACAGTACACAGATACGCAGTATTTT. The genes are TRBV5-6 and TRBJ2-3; D gene uncertain. This CDR3 contains 13 residues. V lost 2 bases and J 2 bases, leaving 6 bases between the germline ends. In germline, CDR1 is SGHDT, CDR2 YYEEEE. The variable domain in full, with the rest retrieved from reference TRBV5-6 and TRBJ2-3, is DAGVTQSPTHLIKTRGQQVTLRCSPKSGHDTVSWYQQALGQGPQFIFQYYEEEERQRGNFPDRFSGHQFPNYSSELNVNALLLGDSALYLCASSLQYTDTQYFGPGTRLTVL.

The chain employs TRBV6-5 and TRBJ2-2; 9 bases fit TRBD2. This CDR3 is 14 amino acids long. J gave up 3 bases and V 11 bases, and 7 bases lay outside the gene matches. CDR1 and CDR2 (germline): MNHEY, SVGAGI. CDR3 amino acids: CAGGGGADTGELFF. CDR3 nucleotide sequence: TGTGCCGGGGGCGGGGGGGCGGACACCGGGGAGCTGTTTTTT.

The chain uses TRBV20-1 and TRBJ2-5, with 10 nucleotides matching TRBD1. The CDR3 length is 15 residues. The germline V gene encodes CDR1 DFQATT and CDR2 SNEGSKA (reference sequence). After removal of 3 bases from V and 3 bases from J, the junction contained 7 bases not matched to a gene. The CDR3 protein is CSASEWDRGEETQYF. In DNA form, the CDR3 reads TGCAGTGCTAGTGAGTGGGACAGGGGAGAAGAGACCCAGTACTTC.

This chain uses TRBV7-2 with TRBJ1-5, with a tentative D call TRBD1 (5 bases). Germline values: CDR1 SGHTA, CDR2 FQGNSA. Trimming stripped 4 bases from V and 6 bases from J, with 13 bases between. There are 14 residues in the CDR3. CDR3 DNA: TGTGCCAGCAGCTCTCAGGGTGCTGGTCAGCCCCAGCATTTT. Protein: CASSSQGAGQPQHF.

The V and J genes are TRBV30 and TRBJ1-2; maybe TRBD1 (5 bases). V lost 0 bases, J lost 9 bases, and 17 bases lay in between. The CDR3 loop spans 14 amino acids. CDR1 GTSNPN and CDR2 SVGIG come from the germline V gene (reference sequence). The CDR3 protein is CAWSVIQGRSRYTF. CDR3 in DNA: TGTGCCTGGAGTGTAATCCAGGGCCGATCGCGCTACACCTTC.

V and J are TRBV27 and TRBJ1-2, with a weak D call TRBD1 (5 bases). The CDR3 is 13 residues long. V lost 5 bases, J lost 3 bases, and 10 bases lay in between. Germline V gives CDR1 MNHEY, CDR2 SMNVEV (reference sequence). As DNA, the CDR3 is TGTGCCAGCAGTCCGACAGCCTACTATGGCTACACCTTC. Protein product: CASSPTAYYGYTF.

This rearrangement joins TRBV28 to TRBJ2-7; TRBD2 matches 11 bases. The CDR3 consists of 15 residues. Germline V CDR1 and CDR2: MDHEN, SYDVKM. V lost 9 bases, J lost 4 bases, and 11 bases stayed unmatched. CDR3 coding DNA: TGTGCCAGTTCCTCTAGCGGGGGGAGCTTTTACGAGCAGTACTTC. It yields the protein CASSSSGGSFYEQYF.

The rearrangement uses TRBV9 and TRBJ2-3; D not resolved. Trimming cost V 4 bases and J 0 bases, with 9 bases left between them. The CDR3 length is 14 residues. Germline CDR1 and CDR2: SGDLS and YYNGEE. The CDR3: CASSSETSTDTQYF. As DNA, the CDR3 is TGTGCCAGCAGCTCAGAGACTAGCACAGATACGCAGTATTTT.

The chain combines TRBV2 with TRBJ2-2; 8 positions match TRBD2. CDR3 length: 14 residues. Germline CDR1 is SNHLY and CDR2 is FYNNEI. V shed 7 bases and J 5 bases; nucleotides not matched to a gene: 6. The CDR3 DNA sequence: TGTGCCAGCACGGGAGGGGTTAGTACCGGGGAGCTGTTTTTT. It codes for CASTGGVSTGELFF. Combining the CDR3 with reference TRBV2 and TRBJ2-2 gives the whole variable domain EPEVTQTPSHQVTQMGQEVILRCVPISNHLYFYWYRQILGQKVEFLVSFYNNEISEKSEIFDDQFSVERPDGSNFTLKIRSTKLEDSAMYFCASTGGVSTGELFFGEGSRLTVL.

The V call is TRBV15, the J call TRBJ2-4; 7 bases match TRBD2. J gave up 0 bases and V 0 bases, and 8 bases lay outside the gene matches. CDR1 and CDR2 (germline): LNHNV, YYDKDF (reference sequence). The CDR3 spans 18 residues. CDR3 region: CATSRDHGEGSAKNIQYF. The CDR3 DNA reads TGTGCCACCAGCAGAGATCACGGGGAGGGGTCAGCCAAAAACATTCAGTACTTC.

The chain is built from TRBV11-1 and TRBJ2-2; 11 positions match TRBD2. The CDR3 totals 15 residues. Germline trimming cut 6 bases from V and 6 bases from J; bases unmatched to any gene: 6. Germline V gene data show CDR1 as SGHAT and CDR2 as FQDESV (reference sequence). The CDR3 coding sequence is TGTGCCAGCAGACATAGCGGGGGGGCCTCCGGGGAGCTGTTTTTT. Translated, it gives CASRHSGGASGELFF.

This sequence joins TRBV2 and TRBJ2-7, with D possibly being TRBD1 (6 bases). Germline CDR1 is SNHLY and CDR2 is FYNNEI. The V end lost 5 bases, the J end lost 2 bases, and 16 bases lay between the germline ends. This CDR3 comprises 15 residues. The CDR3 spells CASSLRGSGPYEQYF. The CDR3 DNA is TGTGCCAGCAGTCTTAGGGGGTCGGGGCCCTACGAGCAGTACTTC.

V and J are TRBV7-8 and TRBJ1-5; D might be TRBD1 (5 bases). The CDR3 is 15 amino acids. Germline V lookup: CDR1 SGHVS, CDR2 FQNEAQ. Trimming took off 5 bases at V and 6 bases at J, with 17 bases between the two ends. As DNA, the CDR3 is TGTGCCAGCAGCCCCTGGGGGGGAGAGGGTCAGCCCCAGCATTTT. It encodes CASSPWGGEGQPQHF.

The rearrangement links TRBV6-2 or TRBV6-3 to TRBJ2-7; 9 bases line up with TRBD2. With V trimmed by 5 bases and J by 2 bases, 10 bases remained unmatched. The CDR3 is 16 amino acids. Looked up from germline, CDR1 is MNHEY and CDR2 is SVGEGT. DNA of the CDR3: TGTGCCAGCAGTAGAGGACTAGCGCGTCGCCCCTACGAGCAGTACTTC. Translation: CASSRGLARRPYEQYF.

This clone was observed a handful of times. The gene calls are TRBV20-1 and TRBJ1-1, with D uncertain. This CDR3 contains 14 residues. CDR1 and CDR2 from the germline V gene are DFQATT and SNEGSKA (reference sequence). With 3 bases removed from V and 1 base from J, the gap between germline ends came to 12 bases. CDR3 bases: TGCAGTGCTAGTTGGCCAGGAGGGAACACTGAAGCTTTCTTT. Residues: CSASWPGGNTEAFF.